This entry is about one T cell receptor beta chain. The antigen remains undetermined. The data were taken from a study of cytomegalovirus exposure and HLA in healthy donors. The CDR3 extends over 16 amino acids. The PCR used 60 Vbeta and 13 Jbeta primers. TCRdb's copy holds only in-frame clones and misses some; the assay was immunoSEQ multiplex PCR. The table lists 55,000 to 65,000 clones, over 75% of them singletons. Overall study results and limits: In a later analysis, TCR beta V- and J-gene trimming showed a link to a missense DCLRE1C variant. Apparent HLA restriction characterized most CMV-associated TCR beta chains in a later analysis. TCR beta chains numbering some 160 were designated cytomegalovirus-associated. A later analysis showed that HLA-associated TCR beta chains had undergone more clonal expansion than equally common others.

The rearrangement uses TRBV21-1 and TRBJ1-2; the DNA was not compared with TRBD1, the D call given in the table. TRBV21-1 is termed a pseudogene. Sequencing used PBMCs. The sequence was obtained from a female donor in good health and CMV-seronegative. DNA for the CDR3: TGTGCCAGCAGCAAACCTGTAGGTCAGGCCACGTATGGCTACACCTTC. It codes for CASSKPVGQATYGYTF.